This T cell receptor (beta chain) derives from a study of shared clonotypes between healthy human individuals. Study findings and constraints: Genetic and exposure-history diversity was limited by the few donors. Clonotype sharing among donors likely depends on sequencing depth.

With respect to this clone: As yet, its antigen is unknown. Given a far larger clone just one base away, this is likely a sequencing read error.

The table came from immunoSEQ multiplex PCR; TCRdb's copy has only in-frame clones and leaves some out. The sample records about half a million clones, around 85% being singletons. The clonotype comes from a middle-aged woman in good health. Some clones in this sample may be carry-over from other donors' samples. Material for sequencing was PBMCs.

The CDR3 spells CAGSLDADIQYF. CDR3 DNA sequence: TGTGCCGGCAGCTTAGATGCAGACATTCAGTACTTC. The chain has TRBV7-9 and TRBJ2-4; D is unclear. Per germline, CDR1 SEHNR and CDR2 FQNEAQ (reference sequence). CDR3 length: 12 residues.